This T cell receptor (beta chain) stems from a study of blood T cell repertoires in COVID-19. Trimming at V came to 3 bases and at J to 4 bases, leaving 3 bases not matched to a gene. In germline, CDR1 is KGHSH, CDR2 LQKENI. This CDR3 is 14 amino acids long. This clone was seen a single time. The protocol was immunoSEQ multiplex PCR, while the TCRdb copy is restricted to in-frame clones and leaves out a portion. The sample lists 65,000 or so clones, 65% to 85% occurring once. This chain connects TRBV18 to TRBJ2-7; TRBD2 matches at 10 bases. The specimen was peripheral blood. The TCR sequence derives from a human donor in a cohort sampled during active COVID-19. Here the CDR3 DNA reads TGTGCCAGCTCACCGGCTAGCGGGAGTTACGAGCAGTACTTC. Protein: CASSPASGSYEQYF.